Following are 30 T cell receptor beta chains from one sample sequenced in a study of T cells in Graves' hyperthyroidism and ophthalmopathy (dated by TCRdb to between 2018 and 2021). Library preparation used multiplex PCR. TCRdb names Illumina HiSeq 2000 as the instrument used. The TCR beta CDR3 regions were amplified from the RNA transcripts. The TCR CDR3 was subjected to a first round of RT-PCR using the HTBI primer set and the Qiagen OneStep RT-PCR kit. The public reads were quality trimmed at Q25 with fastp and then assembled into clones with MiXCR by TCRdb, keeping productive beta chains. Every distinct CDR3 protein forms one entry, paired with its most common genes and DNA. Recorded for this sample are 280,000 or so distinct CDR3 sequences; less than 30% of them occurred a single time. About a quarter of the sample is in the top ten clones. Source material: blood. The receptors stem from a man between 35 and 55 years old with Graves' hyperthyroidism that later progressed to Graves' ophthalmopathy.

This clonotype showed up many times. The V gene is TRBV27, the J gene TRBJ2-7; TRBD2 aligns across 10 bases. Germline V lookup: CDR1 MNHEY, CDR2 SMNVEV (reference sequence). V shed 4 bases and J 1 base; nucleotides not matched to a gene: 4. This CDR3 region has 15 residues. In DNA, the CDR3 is TGTGCCAGCAGTTCCCTAGCGGGAGCGTCCTACGAGCAGTACTTC. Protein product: CASSSLAGASYEQYF.

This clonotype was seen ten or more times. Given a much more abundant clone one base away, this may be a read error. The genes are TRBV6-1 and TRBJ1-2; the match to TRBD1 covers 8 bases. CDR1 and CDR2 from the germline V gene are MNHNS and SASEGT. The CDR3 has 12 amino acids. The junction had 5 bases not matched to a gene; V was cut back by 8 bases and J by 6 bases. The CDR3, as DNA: TGTGCCAGCTCAGGGGGCGCGCATGGCTACACCTTC. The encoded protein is CASSGGAHGYTF.

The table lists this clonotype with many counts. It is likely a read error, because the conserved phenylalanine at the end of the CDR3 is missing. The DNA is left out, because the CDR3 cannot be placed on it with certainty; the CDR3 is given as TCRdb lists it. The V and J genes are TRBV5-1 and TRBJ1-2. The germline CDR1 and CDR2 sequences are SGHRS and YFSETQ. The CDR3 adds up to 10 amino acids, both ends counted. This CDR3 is CASSLGAEAS.

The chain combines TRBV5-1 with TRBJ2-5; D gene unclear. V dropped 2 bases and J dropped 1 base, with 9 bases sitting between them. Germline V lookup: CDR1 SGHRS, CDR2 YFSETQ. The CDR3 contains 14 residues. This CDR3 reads CASSFMSFQETQYF. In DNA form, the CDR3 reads TGCGCCAGCAGCTTTATGAGTTTCCAAGAGACCCAGTACTTC.

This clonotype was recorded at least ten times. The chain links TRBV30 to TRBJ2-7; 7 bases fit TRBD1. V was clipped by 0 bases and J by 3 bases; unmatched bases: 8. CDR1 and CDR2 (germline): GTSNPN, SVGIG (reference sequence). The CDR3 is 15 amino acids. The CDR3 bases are TGTGCCTGGAGTGTAGCTCTGGGACAGAACTACGAGCAGTACTTC. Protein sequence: CAWSVALGQNYEQYF.

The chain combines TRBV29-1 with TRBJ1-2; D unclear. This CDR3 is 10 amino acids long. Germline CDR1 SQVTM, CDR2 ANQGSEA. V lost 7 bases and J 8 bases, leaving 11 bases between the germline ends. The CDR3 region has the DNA TGCAGCGCCAGCCAAGGAGGCTACACCTTC. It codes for CSASQGGYTF. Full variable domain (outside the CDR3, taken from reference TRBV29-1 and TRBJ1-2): SAVISQKPSRDICQRGTSLTIQCQVDSQVTMMFWYRQQPGQSLTLIATANQGSEATYESGFVIDKFPISRPNLTFSTLTVSNMSPEDSSIYLCSASQGGYTFGSGTRLTVV.

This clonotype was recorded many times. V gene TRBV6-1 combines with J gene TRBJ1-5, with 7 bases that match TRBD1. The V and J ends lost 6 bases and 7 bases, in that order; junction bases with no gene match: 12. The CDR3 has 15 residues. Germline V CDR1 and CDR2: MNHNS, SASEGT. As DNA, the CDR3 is TGTGCCAGCAGATCAACCGACAGGGCTCTACAGCCCCAGCATTTT. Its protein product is CASRSTDRALQPQHF.

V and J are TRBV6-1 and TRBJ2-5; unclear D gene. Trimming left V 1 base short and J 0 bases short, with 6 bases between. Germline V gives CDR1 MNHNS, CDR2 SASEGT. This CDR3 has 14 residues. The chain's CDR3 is CASSEGPYQETQYF. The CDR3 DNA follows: TGTGCCAGCAGTGAAGGCCCTTACCAAGAGACCCAGTACTTC.

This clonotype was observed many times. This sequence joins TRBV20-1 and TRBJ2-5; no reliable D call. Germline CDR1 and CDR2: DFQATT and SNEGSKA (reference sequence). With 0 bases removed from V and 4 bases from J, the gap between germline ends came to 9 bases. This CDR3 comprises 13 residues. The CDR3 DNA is TGCAGTGCTAGAGATTTTACGGGAGAGACCCAGTACTTC. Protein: CSARDFTGETQYF.

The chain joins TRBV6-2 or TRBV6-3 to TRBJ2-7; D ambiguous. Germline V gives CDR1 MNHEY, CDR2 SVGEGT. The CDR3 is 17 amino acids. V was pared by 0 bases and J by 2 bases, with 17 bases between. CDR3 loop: CASSYSPELSSTYEQYF. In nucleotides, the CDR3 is TGTGCCAGCAGTTACTCACCTGAACTATCGTCCACCTACGAGCAGTACTTC.

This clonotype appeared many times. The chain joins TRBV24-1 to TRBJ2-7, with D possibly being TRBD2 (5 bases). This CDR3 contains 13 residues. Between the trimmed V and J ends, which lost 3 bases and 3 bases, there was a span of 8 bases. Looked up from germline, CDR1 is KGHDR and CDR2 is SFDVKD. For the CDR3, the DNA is TGTGCCACCAGTGATGAGGCGGGCTACGAGCAGTACTTC. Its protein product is CATSDEAGYEQYF.

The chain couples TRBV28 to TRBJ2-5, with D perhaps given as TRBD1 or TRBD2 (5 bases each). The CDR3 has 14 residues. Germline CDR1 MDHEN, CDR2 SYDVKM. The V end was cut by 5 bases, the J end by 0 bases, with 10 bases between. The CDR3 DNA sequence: TGTGCCAGCAGTCAGGGACGGAACCAAGAGACCCAGTACTTC. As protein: CASSQGRNQETQYF.

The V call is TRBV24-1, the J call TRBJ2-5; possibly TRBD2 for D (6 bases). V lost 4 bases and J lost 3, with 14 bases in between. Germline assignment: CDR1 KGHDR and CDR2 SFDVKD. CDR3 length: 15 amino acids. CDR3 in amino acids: CATSDSRDSEETQYF. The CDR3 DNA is TGTGCCACCAGTGACTCACGGGACTCGGAAGAGACCCAGTACTTC.

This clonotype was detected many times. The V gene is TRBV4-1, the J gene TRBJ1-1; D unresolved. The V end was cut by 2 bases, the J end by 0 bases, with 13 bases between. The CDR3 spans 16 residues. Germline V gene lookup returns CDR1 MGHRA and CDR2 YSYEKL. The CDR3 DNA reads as TGCGCCAGCAGCCAAAAATCCGGGCCTTTGAACACTGAAGCTTTCTTT. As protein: CASSQKSGPLNTEAFF.

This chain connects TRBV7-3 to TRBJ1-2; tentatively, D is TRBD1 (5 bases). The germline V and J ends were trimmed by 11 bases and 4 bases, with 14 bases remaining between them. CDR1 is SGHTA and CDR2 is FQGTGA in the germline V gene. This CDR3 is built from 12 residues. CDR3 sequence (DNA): TGTGCCCCCAACCAGGGTGTCTATGGCTACACCTTC. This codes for CAPNQGVYGYTF.

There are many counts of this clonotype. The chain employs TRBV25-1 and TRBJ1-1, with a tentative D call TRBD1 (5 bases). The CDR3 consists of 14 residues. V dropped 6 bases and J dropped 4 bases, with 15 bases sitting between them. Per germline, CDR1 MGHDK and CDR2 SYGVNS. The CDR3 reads CASRSMGGITEAFF. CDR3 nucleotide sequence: TGTGCCAGCAGATCCATGGGGGGGATCACTGAAGCTTTCTTT.

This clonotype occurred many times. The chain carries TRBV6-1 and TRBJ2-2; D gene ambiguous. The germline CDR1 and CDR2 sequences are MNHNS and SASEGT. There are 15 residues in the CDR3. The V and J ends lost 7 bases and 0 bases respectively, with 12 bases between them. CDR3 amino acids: CASTSELTNTGELFF. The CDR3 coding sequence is TGTGCCAGCACCTCTGAACTGACGAACACCGGGGAGCTGTTTTTT.

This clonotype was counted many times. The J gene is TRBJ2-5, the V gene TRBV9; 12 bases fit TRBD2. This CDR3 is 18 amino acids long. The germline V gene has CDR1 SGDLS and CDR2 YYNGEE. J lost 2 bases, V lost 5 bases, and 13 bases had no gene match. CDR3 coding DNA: TGTGCCAGCAGTCTTCTAGCGGGAGGGGTGGGTAGACAAGAGACCCAGTACTTC. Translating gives CASSLLAGGVGRQETQYF.

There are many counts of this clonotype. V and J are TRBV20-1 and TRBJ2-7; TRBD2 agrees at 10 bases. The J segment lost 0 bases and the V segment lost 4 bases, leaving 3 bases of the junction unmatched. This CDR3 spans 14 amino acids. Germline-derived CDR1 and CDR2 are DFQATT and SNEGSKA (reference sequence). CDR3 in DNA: TGCAGTGCTACGACTAGCGGGCGCTCCTACGAGCAGTACTTC. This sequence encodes CSATTSGRSYEQYF.

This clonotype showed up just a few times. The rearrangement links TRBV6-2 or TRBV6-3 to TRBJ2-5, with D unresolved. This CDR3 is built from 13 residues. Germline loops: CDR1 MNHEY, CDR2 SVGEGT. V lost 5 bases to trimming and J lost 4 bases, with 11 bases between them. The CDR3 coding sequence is TGTGCCAGCAGTACCCGACTCCGAGAGACCCAGTACTTC. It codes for CASSTRLRETQYF.

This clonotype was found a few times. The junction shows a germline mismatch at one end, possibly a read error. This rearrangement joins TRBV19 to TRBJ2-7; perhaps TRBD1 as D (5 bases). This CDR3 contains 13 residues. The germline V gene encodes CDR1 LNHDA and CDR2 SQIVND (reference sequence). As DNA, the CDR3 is TGCGCCAGTAGTATACAGGTGAGCTACGAGCAGTACTTC. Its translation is CASSIQVSYEQYF.

The CDR3 is CASNQWSSGNTIYF. In DNA, the CDR3 is TGTGCCAGCAACCAGTGGAGCTCTGGAAACACCATATATTTT. The chain carries TRBV6-1 and TRBJ1-3; D gene ambiguous. The CDR3 is 14 amino acids. V was pared by 7 bases and J by 0 bases, with 10 bases between. Germline loops: CDR1 MNHNS, CDR2 SASEGT.

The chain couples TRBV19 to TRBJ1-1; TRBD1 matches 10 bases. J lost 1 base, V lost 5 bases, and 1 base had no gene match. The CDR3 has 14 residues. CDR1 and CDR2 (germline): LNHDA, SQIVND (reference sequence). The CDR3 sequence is CASSDRGQNTEAFF. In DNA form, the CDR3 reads TGTGCCAGTAGTGACAGGGGGCAGAACACTGAAGCTTTCTTT.

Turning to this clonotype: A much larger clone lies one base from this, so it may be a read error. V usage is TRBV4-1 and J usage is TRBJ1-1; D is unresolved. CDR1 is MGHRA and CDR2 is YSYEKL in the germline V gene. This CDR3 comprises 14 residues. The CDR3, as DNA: TGCGTCAGCAGCCAAGACTTCGTGAACACTGAAGCTTTCTTT. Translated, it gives CVSSQDFVNTEAFF.

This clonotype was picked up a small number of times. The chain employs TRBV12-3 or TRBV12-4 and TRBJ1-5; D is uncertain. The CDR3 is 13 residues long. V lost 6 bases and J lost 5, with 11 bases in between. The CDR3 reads CASSLTEHQPQHF. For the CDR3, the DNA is TGTGCCAGCAGCCTCACGGAGCATCAGCCCCAGCATTTT.

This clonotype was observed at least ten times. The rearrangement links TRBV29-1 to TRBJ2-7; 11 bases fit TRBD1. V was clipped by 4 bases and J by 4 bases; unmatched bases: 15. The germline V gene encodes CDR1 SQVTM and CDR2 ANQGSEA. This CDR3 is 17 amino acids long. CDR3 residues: CSVGRTGGSAGVYEQYF. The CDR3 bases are TGCAGCGTTGGGAGGACAGGGGGCTCAGCGGGAGTTTACGAGCAGTACTTC.

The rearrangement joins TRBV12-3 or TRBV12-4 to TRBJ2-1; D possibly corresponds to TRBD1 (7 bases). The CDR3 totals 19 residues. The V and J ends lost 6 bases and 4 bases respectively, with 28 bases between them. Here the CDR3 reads CASSPKPHRGGETYNEQFF. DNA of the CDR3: TGTGCCAGCAGCCCAAAACCTCACAGGGGAGGAGAAACATACAATGAGCAGTTCTTC.

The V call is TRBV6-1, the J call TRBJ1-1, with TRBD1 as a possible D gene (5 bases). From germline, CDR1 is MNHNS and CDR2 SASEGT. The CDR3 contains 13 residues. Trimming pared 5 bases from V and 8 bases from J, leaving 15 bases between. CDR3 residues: CASSRTRLPEAFF. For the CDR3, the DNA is TGTGCCAGCAGTAGGACAAGGCTGCCAGAAGCTTTCTTT.

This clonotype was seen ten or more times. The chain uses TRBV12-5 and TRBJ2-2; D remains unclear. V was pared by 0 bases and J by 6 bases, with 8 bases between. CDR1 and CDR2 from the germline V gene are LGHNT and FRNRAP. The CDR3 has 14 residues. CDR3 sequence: CASGLVWQAGELFF. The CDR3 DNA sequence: TGTGCTAGTGGTTTGGTGTGGCAGGCCGGGGAGCTGTTTTTT.

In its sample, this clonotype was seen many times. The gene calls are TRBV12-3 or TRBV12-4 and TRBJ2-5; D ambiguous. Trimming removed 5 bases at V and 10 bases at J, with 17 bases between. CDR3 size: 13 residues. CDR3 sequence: CASSVSDSVDQYF. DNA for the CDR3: TGTGCCAGCAGTGTGAGCGACTCAGTCGACCAGTACTTC.